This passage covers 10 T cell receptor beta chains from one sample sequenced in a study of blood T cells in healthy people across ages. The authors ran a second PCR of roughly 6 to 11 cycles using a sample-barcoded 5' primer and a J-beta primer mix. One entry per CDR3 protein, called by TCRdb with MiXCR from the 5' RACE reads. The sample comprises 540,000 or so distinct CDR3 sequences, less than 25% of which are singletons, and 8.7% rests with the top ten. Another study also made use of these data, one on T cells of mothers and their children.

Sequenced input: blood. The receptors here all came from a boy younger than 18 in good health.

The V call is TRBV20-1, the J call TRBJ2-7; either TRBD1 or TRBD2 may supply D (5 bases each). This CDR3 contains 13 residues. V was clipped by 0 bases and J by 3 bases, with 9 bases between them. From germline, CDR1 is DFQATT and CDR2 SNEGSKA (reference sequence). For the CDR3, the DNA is TGCAGTGCTAGAGATGTTGGGGGCTACGAGCAGTACTTC. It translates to CSARDVGGYEQYF.

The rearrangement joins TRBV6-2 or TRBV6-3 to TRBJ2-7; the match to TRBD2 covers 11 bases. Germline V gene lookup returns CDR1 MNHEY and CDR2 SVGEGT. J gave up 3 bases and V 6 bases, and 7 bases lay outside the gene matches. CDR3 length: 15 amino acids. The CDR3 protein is CASRPAGTSGYEQYF. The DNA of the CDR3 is TGTGCCAGCAGACCGGCCGGGACTAGCGGCTACGAGCAGTACTTC.

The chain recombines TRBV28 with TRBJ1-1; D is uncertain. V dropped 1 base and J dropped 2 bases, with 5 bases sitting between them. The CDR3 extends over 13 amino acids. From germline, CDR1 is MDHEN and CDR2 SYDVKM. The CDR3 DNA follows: TGTGCCAGCAGTTTATACGGAAACACTGAAGCTTTCTTT. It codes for CASSLYGNTEAFF.

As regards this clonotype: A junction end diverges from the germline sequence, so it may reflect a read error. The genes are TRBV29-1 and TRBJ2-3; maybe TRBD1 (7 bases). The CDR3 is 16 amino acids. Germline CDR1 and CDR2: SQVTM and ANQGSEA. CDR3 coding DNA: TGCAGCGTCGAAGAGGGGGCAGCGGGCATCACAGATACGCAGTATTTT. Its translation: CSVEEGAAGITDTQYF.

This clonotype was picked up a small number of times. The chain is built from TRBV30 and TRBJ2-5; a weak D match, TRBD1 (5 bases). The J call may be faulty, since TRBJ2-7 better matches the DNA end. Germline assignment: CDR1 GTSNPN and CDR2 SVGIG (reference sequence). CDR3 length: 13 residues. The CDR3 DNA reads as TGTGCCTGGAGTGTCTTTGGCAGGGACGAGCAGTACTTC. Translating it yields CAWSVFGRDEQYF.

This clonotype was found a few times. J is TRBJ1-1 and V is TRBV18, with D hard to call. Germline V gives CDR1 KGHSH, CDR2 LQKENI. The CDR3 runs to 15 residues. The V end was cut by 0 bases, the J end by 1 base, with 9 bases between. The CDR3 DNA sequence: TGTGCCAGCTCACCACCGGCACAGCAGAACACTGAAGCTTTCTTT. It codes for CASSPPAQQNTEAFF. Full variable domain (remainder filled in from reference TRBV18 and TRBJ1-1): NAGVMQNPRHLVRRRGQEARLRCSPMKGHSHVYWYRQLPEEGLKFMVYLQKENIIDESGMPKERFSAEFPKEGPSILRIQQVVRGDSAAYFCASSPPAQQNTEAFFGQGTRLTVV.

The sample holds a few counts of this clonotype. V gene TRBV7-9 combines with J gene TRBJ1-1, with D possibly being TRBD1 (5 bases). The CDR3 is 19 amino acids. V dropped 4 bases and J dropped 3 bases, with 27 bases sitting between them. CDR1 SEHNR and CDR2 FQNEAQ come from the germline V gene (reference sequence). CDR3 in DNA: TGTGCCAGCAGCTCAACAAAATCAGGCTTGGGGCCGGGGGACACTGAAGCTTTCTTT. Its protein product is CASSSTKSGLGPGDTEAFF.

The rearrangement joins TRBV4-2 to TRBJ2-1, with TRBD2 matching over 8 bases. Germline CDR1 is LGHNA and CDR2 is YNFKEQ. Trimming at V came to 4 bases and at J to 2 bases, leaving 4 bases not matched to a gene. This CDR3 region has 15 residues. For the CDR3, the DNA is TGTGCCAGCAGCCCGGGAGGGAGGGCCTACAATGAGCAGTTCTTC. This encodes CASSPGGRAYNEQFF.

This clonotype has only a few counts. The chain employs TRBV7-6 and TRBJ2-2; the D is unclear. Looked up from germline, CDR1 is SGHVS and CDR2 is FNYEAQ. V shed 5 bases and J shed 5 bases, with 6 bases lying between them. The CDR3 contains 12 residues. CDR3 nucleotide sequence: TGTGCCAGCAGCACCCGAACCGGGGAGCTGTTTTTT. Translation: CASSTRTGELFF.

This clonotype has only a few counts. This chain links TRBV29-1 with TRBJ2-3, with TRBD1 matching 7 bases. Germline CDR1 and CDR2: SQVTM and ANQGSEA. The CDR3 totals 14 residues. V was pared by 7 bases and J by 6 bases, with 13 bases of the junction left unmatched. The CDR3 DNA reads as TGCAGCGGACGCAGACAGGGCCCGGGGGATACGCAGTATTTT. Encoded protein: CSGRRQGPGDTQYF.